This T cell receptor (beta chain) was found in a study of T-cell reconstitution after alpha-beta-depleted transplantation in children. Unique molecular identifiers were used in preparing the TCRbeta library. TCRdb processed the PCR reads anew with MiXCR; each CDR3 protein has one entry. Of 600,000 to 700,000 distinct CDR3 sequences listed, 16% are singletons. With 5 bases removed from V and 1 base from J, the gap between germline ends came to 14 bases. CDR3 length: 15 residues. Germline values: CDR1 SGHNT, CDR2 YENEEA. This TCR derives from a human donor who donated a stem cell graft to a child with acute myeloid leukemia. The chain links TRBV11-3 to TRBJ2-5; D might be TRBD1 (5 bases). This material consisted of PBMCs from the stem cell graft donor, taken from the stem cell graft. The DNA for the CDR3 is TGTGCCAGCAGCCCCTTAGGGGTAGGCCAAGAGACCCAGTACTTC. Its translation: CASSPLGVGQETQYF.